One sample yielded the 10 T cell receptor beta chains listed below, sequenced in a study of shared clonotypes between healthy human individuals. Only in-frame clones appear in the TCRdb table, and some are missing; sequencing was by immunoSEQ multiplex PCR. The table records 2,100,000 or so clones, more than 90% of them present only once. The sequencing input was naive CD4+ T cells sorted from blood. Specified subset: CD45RA+ positively selected. These receptors all stem from a man between 18 and 29 years old in good health.

The V and J genes are TRBV6-9 and TRBJ2-5; D might be TRBD1 (7 bases). The CDR3 is 19 amino acids. Germline CDR1 reads MNHGY; CDR2 reads SVAAGI. V shed 4 bases and J shed 7 bases, with 31 bases lying between them. The CDR3 DNA reads TGTGCCAGCAGTTCCCCGAGGGGGCGGGGTAATTTGTCGTTGGGGACCCAGTACTTC. Encoded protein: CASSSPRGRGNLSLGTQYF.

V is TRBV18 and J is TRBJ2-3; TRBD1 aligns across 11 bases. There are 17 residues in the CDR3. V shed 6 bases, J shed 2 bases, and the junction held 10 bases outside the gene matches. The germline V gene has CDR1 KGHSH and CDR2 LQKENI. The CDR3 region is CASSLDGQGANTDTQYF. In DNA, the CDR3 is TGTGCCAGCTCTCTGGACGGACAGGGGGCGAACACAGATACGCAGTATTTT.

This chain uses TRBV5-1 with TRBJ1-1; D gene ambiguous. CDR1 is SGHRS, CDR2 YFSETQ, per germline. The CDR3 length is 13 residues. V lost 3 bases to trimming and J lost 4 bases, with 10 bases between them. The CDR3 reads CASSSDLFTEAFF. The CDR3 DNA reads as TGCGCCAGCAGCTCGGACCTTTTCACTGAAGCTTTCTTT.

This clone was detected a few times. Here the CDR3 DNA reads TGTGCCAGTAGTGCACCCGGTAGCTCTAGCAATCAGCCCCAGCATTTT. It translates to CASSAPGSSSNQPQHF. The J gene is TRBJ1-5, the V gene TRBV19; D not resolved. The CDR3 is made up of 16 amino acids. CDR1 is LNHDA and CDR2 is SQIVND in the germline V gene (reference sequence). V was trimmed by 5 bases and J by 0 bases, leaving 14 bases between them.

Details on this clone: At one end, the junction sequence differs from germline, possibly due to a read error. V usage is TRBV2 and J usage is TRBJ1-2, with 10 bases matching TRBD1. The germline gives CDR1 SNHLY, CDR2 FYNNEI. The CDR3 is made up of 15 amino acids. The CDR3 is CASREDRGQFYGYTF. DNA for the CDR3: TGTGCCAGCAGGGAAGACAGGGGGCAATTTTATGGCTACACCTTC.

This chain connects TRBV27 to TRBJ2-1, with 9 bases that match TRBD2. The CDR3 length is 14 residues. Germline lookup yields CDR1 MNHEY and CDR2 SMNVEV (reference sequence). V lost 7 bases and J lost 8; bases outside the gene matches: 9. CDR3 DNA: TGTGCCAGCACCGAGGGACTAGCTATGGATGAGCAGTTCTTC. Translation gives CASTEGLAMDEQFF.

This chain connects TRBV19 to TRBJ1-2; the D is unclear. Germline V gene lookup returns CDR1 LNHDA and CDR2 SQIVND (reference sequence). The CDR3 is 13 amino acids. V was shortened by 0 bases and J by 8 bases, with 10 bases between the two germline ends. The CDR3 region is CASSIDPVYGYTF. The CDR3 DNA sequence: TGTGCCAGTAGTATAGATCCGGTATACGGCTACACCTTC.

This chain connects TRBV5-1 to TRBJ2-2, with D hard to call. From germline, CDR1 is SGHRS and CDR2 YFSETQ. The V gene lost 0 bases and the J gene lost 2 bases, with 5 bases spanning the gap. This CDR3 is built from 14 residues. CDR3 nucleotide sequence: TGCGCCAGCAGCTTGGGCTACAACACCGGGGAGCTGTTTTTT. Protein: CASSLGYNTGELFF.

This clone has a single count. J is TRBJ2-5 and V is TRBV5-4, with 8 bases identical to TRBD1. This CDR3 has 16 residues. Germline loops: CDR1 SGHNT, CDR2 YYREEE (reference sequence). Trimming at V came to 4 bases and at J to 5 bases, leaving 13 bases not matched to a gene. The CDR3 region is CASSPKKDRVGETQYF. As DNA, the CDR3 is TGTGCCAGCAGCCCCAAGAAGGACAGGGTAGGCGAGACCCAGTACTTC. The entire variable domain, with the rest obtained from reference TRBV5-4 and TRBJ2-5, is as follows: ETGVTQSPTHLIKTRGQQVTLRCSSQSGHNTVSWYQQALGQGPQFIFQYYREEENGRGNFPPRFSGLQFPNYSSELNVNALELDDSALYLCASSPKKDRVGETQYFGPGTRLLVL.

CDR3 residues: CASTTGGSSYEQYF. The CDR3 DNA is TGTGCCAGCACCACAGGGGGAAGCTCCTACGAGCAGTACTTC. The genes are TRBV28 and TRBJ2-7; 8 bases are a match to TRBD1. This CDR3 contains 14 residues. Per germline, CDR1 MDHEN and CDR2 SYDVKM. V gave up 7 bases and J gave up 0 bases; unmatched junction bases: 5.